This T cell receptor beta chain was captured in a study of response to subunit inactivated influenza vaccine. Findings of the study overall: Authors suggested each seasonal influenza vaccination recruits few new T cells.

MiXCR, run by TCRdb on the RT-PCR reads, gives a single entry per CDR3 protein. This sample has around 480,000 distinct CDR3 sequences, with 11% found just once. This clonotype came up a few times. Its specificity is not known. Germline loops: CDR1 SGHRS, CDR2 YFSETQ. The CDR3 length is 14 residues. Trimming took off 0 bases at V and 6 bases at J, with 10 bases between the two ends. The source of this sequence is a man aged 45-65 years who received an inactivated influenza vaccine. The V gene is TRBV5-1, the J gene TRBJ2-1; D might be TRBD1 (6 bases). The sequences come from PBMCs from blood, collected 40 to 50 days after vaccination. DNA for the CDR3: TGCGCCAGCAGCTTGGGACAGGAAGGCAATGAGCAGTTCTTC. Translation gives CASSLGQEGNEQFF.